These T cell receptor beta chains were read from a single sample in a study of blood T cell repertoires in COVID-19. Here immunoSEQ multiplex PCR was the method, and the copy in TCRdb shows in-frame clones only, minus some. The repertoire consists of 300,000 or so clones, with approximately 90% occurring once and the leading ten covering approximately 1.2%. The material sequenced was PBMCs or T cells enriched from blood (not recorded which). Receptors were obtained from a woman in her 30s who had recovered from COVID-19. CDR3s include the opening cysteine and the closing phenylalanine or tryptophan. A D gene is named only where the DNA matches it firmly. Only some rows state a clone size, as once, few, many or a class for expanded clones.

D gene	J gene	V gene	CDR3 length	clone size	CDR3 protein	CDR3 DNA
NA	TRBJ1-2	TRBV13	14	few	CASSERQERNGYTF	TGTGCCAGCAGCGAAAGACAGGAGAGGAATGGCTACACCTTC
NA	TRBJ1-3	TRBV15	14	NA	CATSRGTVGNTIYF	TGTGCCACCAGCAGAGGGACAGTTGGAAACACCATATATTTT
TRBD1	TRBJ2-6	TRBV5-5	15	NA	CASSVQGEGANVLTF	TGTGCCAGCAGCGTCCAGGGGGAGGGGGCCAACGTCCTGACTTTC
TRBD2	TRBJ2-2	TRBV7-6	15	NA	CASSPGTTAFGELFF	TGTGCCAGCAGCCCCGGGACTACTGCATTCGGGGAGCTGTTTTTT
TRBD2	TRBJ2-1	TRBV27	15	NA	CASSKLAGGYNEQFF	TGTGCCAGCAGTAAACTAGCGGGAGGATACAATGAGCAGTTCTTC
TRBD2	TRBJ2-2	TRBV3-1/TRBV3-2	17	NA	CASSQEKQRESTGELFF	TGTGCCAGCAGCCAAGAAAAGCAGCGGGAAAGCACCGGGGAGCTGTTTTTT
NA	TRBJ1-3	TRBV19	15	NA	CASSIKGAHRNTIYF	TGTGCCAGTAGTATCAAAGGGGCCCACCGAAACACCATATATTTT
TRBD2	TRBJ2-1	TRBV5-1	15	NA	CASSGGGSSYNEQFF	TGCGCCAGCAGCGGAGGCGGGAGTTCCTACAATGAGCAGTTCTTC
NA	TRBJ2-3	TRBV11-2	16	NA	CASSFRGIPSTDTQYF	TGTGCCAGCAGCTTTCGGGGGATACCTAGCACAGATACGCAGTATTTT
NA	TRBJ2-7	TRBV15	15	NA	CATSRADKYTYEQYF	TGTGCCACCAGCAGAGCCGACAAGTATACCTACGAGCAGTACTTC
TRBD2	TRBJ2-3	TRBV7-6	16	NA	CASSATSGVSTDTQYF	TGTGCCAGCAGCGCGACTAGCGGAGTGAGCACAGATACGCAGTATTTT
NA	TRBJ2-7	TRBV2	13	NA	CASRRSPYYEQYF	TGTGCCAGCAGGAGGTCCCCCTACTACGAGCAGTACTTC
NA	TRBJ1-2	TRBV7-9	10	NA	CASSPGQITF	TGTGCCAGCAGCCCCGGACAGATCACCTTC
TRBD1	TRBJ1-5	TRBV10-1	15	once	CASSETGTGNQPQHF	TGCGCCAGCAGTGAGACCGGGACAGGGAATCAGCCCCAGCATTTT
TRBD2	TRBJ2-1	TRBV15	16	NA	CATRTGTSGSYNEQFF	TGTGCCACCAGGACCGGGACTAGCGGCTCCTACAATGAGCAGTTCTTC
TRBD2	TRBJ2-5	TRBV5-6	16	NA	CASSQPGLAVQETQYF	TGTGCCAGCAGCCAGCCGGGACTAGCTGTTCAAGAGACCCAGTACTTC
TRBD2	TRBJ2-1	TRBV5-5	16	once	CASSSRNSGSYNEQFF	TGTGCCAGCAGCTCCAGAAATAGCGGGAGCTACAATGAGCAGTTCTTC
NA	TRBJ2-1	TRBV21-1	18	NA	CASSSGTGAISENNEQFF	TGTGCCAGCAGCTCCGGGACAGGGGCCATTTCGGAGAACAATGAGCAGTTCTTC
TRBD1	TRBJ2-1	TRBV27	17	NA	CASSLALTGGHYNEQFF	TGTGCCAGCAGTCTAGCCTTGACAGGGGGTCACTACAATGAGCAGTTCTTC
TRBD1	TRBJ2-7	TRBV7-2	14	NA	CASSSSDRAHEQYF	TGTGCCAGCAGTTCAAGCGACAGGGCCCACGAGCAGTACTTC
TRBD2	TRBJ2-2	TRBV19	15	NA	CASSIVRGGTGELFF	TGTGCCAGTAGTATAGTACGGGGGGGGACCGGGGAGCTGTTTTTT
NA	TRBJ2-1	TRBV15	15	NA	CATSRELASLNEQFF	TGTGCCACCAGCAGAGAGCTAGCGTCCCTTAATGAGCAGTTCTTC
NA	TRBJ1-1	TRBV27	14	NA	CASKLNRVRTEAFF	TGTGCCAGCAAATTAAACAGGGTCAGAACTGAAGCTTTCTTT
TRBD2	TRBJ2-2	TRBV11-3	13	NA	CVTLGGRTGELFF	TGTGTAACACTTGGCGGGAGAACCGGGGAGCTGTTTTTT
NA	TRBJ2-7	TRBV5-1	14	NA	CASSLSQGTYEQYF	TGCGCCAGCAGCTTGAGTCAGGGCACCTACGAGCAGTACTTC
NA	TRBJ1-2	TRBV7-9	12	NA	CASSPSLGGYTF	TGTGCCAGCAGCCCCAGTTTGGGCGGCTACACCTTC
NA	TRBJ2-6	TRBV27	19	NA	CASSFMAPSGLSGANVLTF	TGTGCCAGCAGTTTTATGGCACCCAGCGGGCTCTCTGGGGCCAACGTCCTGACTTTC
TRBD1	TRBJ1-3	TRBV5-8	18	NA	CASSPSPGQGVSGNTIYF	TGTGCCAGCAGCCCCTCCCCGGGACAGGGGGTTTCTGGAAACACCATATATTTT
TRBD2	TRBJ2-1	TRBV6-4	15	NA	CASSDTTSGYNEQFF	TGTGCCAGCAGTGACACAACTAGCGGATACAATGAGCAGTTCTTC
TRBD1	TRBJ1-5	TRBV28	15	NA	CASSGSDRGLRPQHF	TGTGCCAGCAGTGGATCGGACAGGGGGTTACGGCCCCAGCATTTT
NA	TRBJ2-3	TRBV7-2	16	NA	CASSLQMVSSTDTQYF	TGTGCCAGCAGCTTACAGATGGTATCTAGCACAGATACGCAGTATTTT
NA	TRBJ2-3	TRBV2	14	NA	CASRASGYTDTQYF	TGTGCCAGCAGAGCAAGCGGGTACACAGATACGCAGTATTTT
NA	TRBJ2-7	TRBV21-1	12	NA	CASSALVYEQYF	TGTGCCAGCAGCGCTCTAGTCTACGAGCAGTACTTC
TRBD2	TRBJ2-3	TRBV28	19	NA	CASSLWGPGTSGSTDTQYF	TGTGCCAGCAGTTTATGGGGGCCCGGGACTAGCGGGAGCACAGATACGCAGTATTTT
NA	TRBJ2-2	TRBV9	14	NA	CASSVALSTGELFF	TGTGCCAGCAGCGTAGCTCTCAGTACCGGGGAGCTGTTTTTT
TRBD1	TRBJ2-2	TRBV6-6	16	once	CASLKGQGALGGELFF	TGTGCCAGCCTAAAGGGACAGGGGGCTTTAGGCGGGGAGCTGTTTTTT
NA	TRBJ1-5	TRBV19	16	NA	CASSLNSRGSNQPQHF	TGTGCCAGTAGTTTGAATAGTCGGGGGAGCAATCAGCCCCAGCATTTT
NA	TRBJ1-3	TRBV28	16	NA	CASSPTAGARGNTIYF	TGTGCCAGCAGTCCGACAGCGGGGGCGCGGGGAAACACCATATATTTT
NA	TRBJ1-1	TRBV28	12	NA	CASNYAGVEAFF	TGTGCCAGCAACTATGCGGGGGTCGAAGCTTTCTTT
TRBD2	TRBJ2-1	TRBV7-2	16	once	CASSQRTSGTYNEQFF	TGTGCCAGCAGCCAACGGACTAGCGGGACCTACAATGAGCAGTTCTTC
NA	TRBJ1-1	TRBV4-2	15	NA	CASSQPEDPNTEAFF	TGTGCCAGCAGCCAACCGGAGGACCCTAACACTGAAGCTTTCTTT
TRBD2	TRBJ2-7	TRBV5-1	14	NA	CASSNSGSGYEQYF	TGCGCCAGCAGCAATAGCGGGAGTGGTTACGAGCAGTACTTC
NA	TRBJ2-3	TRBV24-1	13	NA	CATSGTSTDTQYF	TGTGCCACCAGCGGGACTAGCACAGATACGCAGTATTTT
TRBD2	TRBJ2-1	TRBV28	17	NA	CASSRTSGRMGHNEQFF	TGTGCCAGCAGTCGGACTAGCGGGAGAATGGGGCACAATGAGCAGTTCTTC
NA	TRBJ1-1	TRBV18	15	few	CASSPYEGTNTEAFF	TGTGCCAGCTCACCGTACGAGGGTACGAACACTGAAGCTTTCTTT
TRBD1	TRBJ1-1	TRBV19	17	few	CASSTVPGQGATTEAFF	TGTGCCAGTAGTACAGTCCCGGGACAGGGGGCCACCACTGAAGCTTTCTTT
TRBD1	TRBJ1-1	TRBV19	16	NA	CASSIGFDRVNTEAFF	TGTGCCAGTAGTATAGGGTTCGACAGGGTGAACACTGAAGCTTTCTTT
NA	TRBJ2-5	TRBV19	14	NA	CASSIRDFQETQYF	TGTGCCAGTAGTATCCGGGACTTTCAAGAGACCCAGTACTTC
TRBD1	TRBJ2-2	TRBV5-1	16	NA	CASSFRTGSNTGELFF	TGCGCCAGCAGCTTTCGGACAGGATCGAACACCGGGGAGCTGTTTTTT
NA	TRBJ1-6	TRBV10-1	14	NA	CASSVGQTNSPLHF	TGCGCCAGCAGTGTTGGACAGACTAATTCACCCCTCCACTTT
TRBD2	TRBJ2-7	TRBV3-1/TRBV3-2	13	NA	CASSHGGAGDLYF	TGTGCCAGCAGCCACGGGGGAGCGGGAGACCTGTACTTC
TRBD2	TRBJ2-1	TRBV5-1	16	once	CASSLGGTSPRMEQFF	TGCGCCAGCAGCTTGGGTGGGACTAGCCCACGGATGGAGCAGTTCTTC
NA	TRBJ2-7	TRBV4-3	16	NA	CASSQDWADKPYEQYF	TGCGCCAGCAGCCAAGATTGGGCGGACAAACCCTACGAGCAGTACTTC
NA	TRBJ2-2	TRBV7-2	15	NA	CASSLGTLNTGELFF	TGTGCCAGCAGCTTAGGGACACTCAACACCGGGGAGCTGTTTTTT